Listed below are T cell receptor beta chains from one sample, sequenced in a study of T-cell memory formation after mild COVID-19. MiXCR, run by TCRdb on the 5' RACE reads, gives a single entry per CDR3 protein. The table includes approximately 88,000 distinct CDR3 sequences, around 25% detected once. Sequencing used PBMCs or a T cell subset sorted from them (not recorded which). These receptor sequences come from a man younger than 30 who had mild COVID-19 (a few samples of this study predate the infection). Cell type and time point are not known. CDR3s include the opening cysteine and the closing phenylalanine or tryptophan. The order of the fields is V gene, J gene, D gene, clone size, CDR3 DNA, CDR3 protein. A D gene is named only where the DNA matches it firmly. Clone size is given for some rows only: seen once, a few or many times, or a class if the clone is expanded.

v_call: TRBV4-1; j_call: TRBJ2-5; d_call: -; clone_size: few; cdr3_nt: TGCGCCAGCAGCCAAGATCCGAGTGGGGAAAAGACCCAGTACTTC; cdr3_aa: CASSQDPSGEKTQYF
v_call: TRBV4-1; j_call: TRBJ1-4; d_call: TRBD1; clone_size: -; cdr3_nt: TGCGCCAGCAGCCAAGTCCCTTATAAACAGGGGGCAGGGGAAAAACTGTTTTTT; cdr3_aa: CASSQVPYKQGAGEKLFF
v_call: TRBV15; j_call: TRBJ2-7; d_call: TRBD1; clone_size: -; cdr3_nt: TGTGCCACCAGCCTGAGTGGACAGGGTGTGAACGAGCAGTACTTC; cdr3_aa: CATSLSGQGVNEQYF
v_call: TRBV5-5; j_call: TRBJ1-5; d_call: -; clone_size: many; cdr3_nt: TGTGCCAGCAGCCCATCGGACAGAGGGTATCAGCCCCAGCATTTT; cdr3_aa: CASSPSDRGYQPQHF
v_call: TRBV9; j_call: TRBJ2-1; d_call: -; clone_size: few; cdr3_nt: TGTGCCAGCAGCCCCGTAGCAGGGAGCAGTAGTGAGCAGTTCTTC; cdr3_aa: CASSPVAGSSSEQFF
v_call: TRBV7-8; j_call: TRBJ2-1; d_call: -; clone_size: -; cdr3_nt: TGTGCCAGCAGCTTAAGGGGGGACGGCGAGCAGTTCTTC; cdr3_aa: CASSLRGDGEQFF
v_call: TRBV4-2; j_call: TRBJ2-7; d_call: -; clone_size: -; cdr3_nt: TGTGCCAGCAGCCACGGAAATTCCAGGGGCTCGGTTTCCTACGAGCAGTACTTC; cdr3_aa: CASSHGNSRGSVSYEQYF
v_call: TRBV15; j_call: TRBJ2-1; d_call: -; clone_size: -; cdr3_nt: TGTGCCACCAGCAGCCTGGGAAATGAGCAGTTCTTC; cdr3_aa: CATSSLGNEQFF
v_call: TRBV27; j_call: TRBJ2-2; d_call: -; clone_size: -; cdr3_nt: TGTGCCAGCAGTCGCGGCGCCGGGGAGCTGTTTTTT; cdr3_aa: CASSRGAGELFF
v_call: TRBV12-3/TRBV12-4; j_call: TRBJ2-5; d_call: -; clone_size: few; cdr3_nt: TGTGCCAGCAGTCCGGGACGGTGGGAGACCCAGTACTTC; cdr3_aa: CASSPGRWETQYF
v_call: TRBV7-6; j_call: TRBJ2-7; d_call: -; clone_size: few; cdr3_nt: TGTGCCAGCAGCTTAGCAACCGGAGCCTACGAGCAGTACTTC; cdr3_aa: CASSLATGAYEQYF
v_call: TRBV24-1; j_call: TRBJ2-1; d_call: -; clone_size: few; cdr3_nt: TGTGCCACCAGTGATTTCGGAACTGAGCAGTTCTTC; cdr3_aa: CATSDFGTEQFF
v_call: TRBV7-8; j_call: TRBJ1-1; d_call: TRBD1; clone_size: -; cdr3_nt: TGTGCCAGCAGCCTAACAGGGGGACTTCTCATGAACACTGAAGCTTTCTTT; cdr3_aa: CASSLTGGLLMNTEAFF
v_call: TRBV29-1; j_call: TRBJ2-5; d_call: TRBD1; clone_size: few; cdr3_nt: TGCAGCGGTGAACAGGGGCTCGGTGAGACCCAGTACTTC; cdr3_aa: CSGEQGLGETQYF
v_call: TRBV20-1; j_call: TRBJ1-1; d_call: -; clone_size: -; cdr3_nt: TGCAGTGCTAGAGATCTTCTGTACGGTGACACTGAAGCTTTCTTT; cdr3_aa: CSARDLLYGDTEAFF
v_call: TRBV27; j_call: TRBJ2-7; d_call: -; clone_size: -; cdr3_nt: TGTGCCAGCAGTTTTCTCGGGCCTGCCTACGAGCAGTACTTC; cdr3_aa: CASSFLGPAYEQYF
v_call: TRBV9; j_call: TRBJ2-5; d_call: TRBD2; clone_size: -; cdr3_nt: TGTGCCAGCAGCGCGGGACTAGCGGGGGGGAAAGAGACCCAGTACTTC; cdr3_aa: CASSAGLAGGKETQYF
v_call: TRBV7-3; j_call: TRBJ1-6; d_call: -; clone_size: -; cdr3_nt: TGTGCCAGCAGGGTTTTCCAGGGGTCCTATAATTCACCCCTCCACTTT; cdr3_aa: CASRVFQGSYNSPLHF
v_call: TRBV9; j_call: TRBJ1-5; d_call: -; clone_size: -; cdr3_nt: TGTGCCAGCAGCGTCGGGTCGGCGGTAGGTCAGCCCCAGCATTTT; cdr3_aa: CASSVGSAVGQPQHF
v_call: TRBV12-3/TRBV12-4; j_call: TRBJ2-7; d_call: -; clone_size: few; cdr3_nt: TGTGCCAGCAGTTTAAGTCGCGGGGTCGCCTACGAGCAGTACTTC; cdr3_aa: CASSLSRGVAYEQYF
v_call: TRBV27; j_call: TRBJ1-1; d_call: -; clone_size: -; cdr3_nt: TGTGCCAGCAGTTTACCCTCAGGCGTTTTT; cdr3_aa: CASSLPSGVF
v_call: TRBV9; j_call: TRBJ2-3; d_call: TRBD2; clone_size: -; cdr3_nt: TGTGCCAGCAGCCCGAGGACTAGCGGGGGGGGCTCAGATACGCAGTATTTT; cdr3_aa: CASSPRTSGGGSDTQYF
v_call: TRBV7-8; j_call: TRBJ1-1; d_call: -; clone_size: few; cdr3_nt: TGTGCCAGCAGCCCTCAGCCTGGGAGTGAAGCTTTCTTT; cdr3_aa: CASSPQPGSEAFF
v_call: TRBV2; j_call: TRBJ2-1; d_call: TRBD2; clone_size: once; cdr3_nt: TGTGCCAGCAGCCCGGGACTAGGGAATGAGCAGTTCTTC; cdr3_aa: CASSPGLGNEQFF
v_call: TRBV4-1; j_call: TRBJ1-6; d_call: -; clone_size: -; cdr3_nt: TGCGCCAGCAGCCAAGAAGAATTTAGTTCACCCCTCCACTTT; cdr3_aa: CASSQEEFSSPLHF
v_call: TRBV20-1; j_call: TRBJ2-3; d_call: -; clone_size: -; cdr3_nt: TGCAGTGCTAACGGGGAGACAGATACGCAGTATTTT; cdr3_aa: CSANGETDTQYF
v_call: TRBV4-3; j_call: TRBJ2-1; d_call: TRBD1; clone_size: -; cdr3_nt: TGCGCCAGCAGCCGAAGGGACAGGGATTACAATGAGCAGTTCTTC; cdr3_aa: CASSRRDRDYNEQFF
v_call: TRBV27; j_call: TRBJ2-2; d_call: TRBD1; clone_size: -; cdr3_nt: TGTGCCAGCAGTACACAGGGGGTCAATACCGGGGAGCTGTTTTTT; cdr3_aa: CASSTQGVNTGELFF
v_call: TRBV4-3; j_call: TRBJ2-1; d_call: -; clone_size: -; cdr3_nt: TGCGCCAGCAGCCAAGAGGTAGAATACTACAATGAGCAGTTCTTC; cdr3_aa: CASSQEVEYYNEQFF
v_call: TRBV4-1; j_call: TRBJ2-7; d_call: TRBD1; clone_size: few; cdr3_nt: TGCGCCAGCAGCCAAGTAGGACAGGGCCACGAGCAGTACTTC; cdr3_aa: CASSQVGQGHEQYF
v_call: TRBV4-1; j_call: TRBJ2-7; d_call: TRBD1; clone_size: -; cdr3_nt: TGCGCCAGCAGCCGCATACCACAGGGGGCAGCCTACGAGCAGTACTTC; cdr3_aa: CASSRIPQGAAYEQYF
v_call: TRBV11-2; j_call: TRBJ2-3; d_call: -; clone_size: -; cdr3_nt: TGTGCCAGCAGCACTTTGGGGCAAGCGGACAGCACAGATACGCAGTATTTT; cdr3_aa: CASSTLGQADSTDTQYF
v_call: TRBV29-1; j_call: TRBJ1-2; d_call: TRBD1; clone_size: -; cdr3_nt: TGCAGCGTTGAAAGGGCCAGGGGGCATGTCGGGAACTATGGCTACACCTTC; cdr3_aa: CSVERARGHVGNYGYTF
v_call: TRBV4-1; j_call: TRBJ1-1; d_call: TRBD1; clone_size: few; cdr3_nt: TGCGCCAGCAGCCAAGATACCAGGGGGCCACCAAACACTGAAGCTTTCTTT; cdr3_aa: CASSQDTRGPPNTEAFF